This TCR beta chain was recorded in a study of CD8+ T cells in alopecia areata. RNA extraction was followed by reverse transcription into cDNA, which acted as the sequencing template. Using immunoSEQ multiplex PCR, the repertoire was profiled, and TCRdb retains in-frame clones only, with some absent. Among more than 200,000 clones listed, roughly 44% were seen once. Per the germline V gene, CDR1 is SEHNR and CDR2 is FQNEAQ (reference sequence). V lost 5 bases to trimming and J lost 4 bases; unmatched junction nucleotides: 5. The CDR3 runs to 14 residues. Treatment meaning: oral pan-JAK inhibitor, 5-10 mg twice daily. Sorted out of PBMCs were CD4+ T cells and CD8+ T cells.

The TCR was taken from a human donor with alopecia areata. This sample comprised CD4+ T cells sorted from blood, obtained around week 37, from a patient treated with tofacitinib. V is TRBV7-9 and J is TRBJ2-5, with TRBD1 identical over 9 bases. The CDR3 DNA is TGTGCCAGCAGCCCTACAGGGGGCAGAGAGACCCAGTACTTC. Protein product: CASSPTGGRETQYF.